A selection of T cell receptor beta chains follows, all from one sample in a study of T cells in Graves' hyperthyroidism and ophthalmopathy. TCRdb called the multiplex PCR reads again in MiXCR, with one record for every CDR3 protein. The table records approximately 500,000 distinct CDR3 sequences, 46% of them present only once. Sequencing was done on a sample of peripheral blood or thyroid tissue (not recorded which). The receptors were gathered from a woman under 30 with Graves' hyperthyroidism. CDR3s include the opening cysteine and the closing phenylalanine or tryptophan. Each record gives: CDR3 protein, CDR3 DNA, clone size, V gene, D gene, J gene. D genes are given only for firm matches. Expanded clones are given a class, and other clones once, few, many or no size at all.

CDR3aa: CASRPGQGRNEQYF
CDR3nt: TGTGCCAGCAGACCCGGACAGGGACGGAACGAGCAGTACTTC
abundance: many
v_gene: TRBV12-3/TRBV12-4
d_gene: TRBD1
j_gene: TRBJ2-7

CDR3aa: CSVEMSRDFMNTGELFF
CDR3nt: TGCAGCGTTGAAATGTCGCGGGACTTCATGAACACCGGGGAGCTGTTTTTT
abundance: many
v_gene: TRBV29-1
d_gene: NA
j_gene: TRBJ2-2

CDR3aa: CASSQGAGGLGETQYF
CDR3nt: TGTGCCAGCAGCCAAGGCGCCGGAGGGTTGGGAGAGACCCAGTACTTC
abundance: NA
v_gene: TRBV11-2
d_gene: NA
j_gene: TRBJ2-5

CDR3aa: CASNEDFSADTQYF
CDR3nt: TGCGCCAGCAATGAGGACTTCTCCGCAGATACGCAGTATTTT
abundance: NA
v_gene: TRBV10-1
d_gene: NA
j_gene: TRBJ2-3

CDR3aa: CASSPTSGSWVGQETQYF
CDR3nt: TGTGCCAGCAGCCCGACTAGCGGGAGTTGGGTGGGTCAAGAGACCCAGTACTTC
abundance: many
v_gene: TRBV5-6
d_gene: TRBD2
j_gene: TRBJ2-5

CDR3aa: CASRPGTGETQYF
CDR3nt: TGTGCCAGCAGACCAGGGACTGGAGAGACCCAGTACTTC
abundance: many
v_gene: TRBV3-1
d_gene: NA
j_gene: TRBJ2-5

CDR3aa: CASTTKRDYTDTQYF
CDR3nt: TGTGCCAGCACCACGAAGCGGGACTACACAGATACGCAGTATTTT
abundance: NA
v_gene: TRBV12-5
d_gene: TRBD2
j_gene: TRBJ2-3

CDR3aa: CAISVPENNEQFF
CDR3nt: TGTGCCATCAGTGTACCGGAAAACAATGAGCAGTTCTTC
abundance: few
v_gene: TRBV10-3
d_gene: NA
j_gene: TRBJ2-1

CDR3aa: CASSDEGSSYNEQFF
CDR3nt: TGTGCCAGCAGTGATGAGGGAAGCTCCTACAATGAGCAGTTCTTC
abundance: NA
v_gene: TRBV2
d_gene: NA
j_gene: TRBJ2-1

CDR3aa: CASSPGQADNQPQHF
CDR3nt: TGTGCCAGCAGTCCTGGACAGGCGGACAATCAGCCCCAGCATTTT
abundance: NA
v_gene: TRBV7-9
d_gene: TRBD1
j_gene: TRBJ1-5

CDR3aa: CASNKDEARVETQYF
CDR3nt: TGTGCCAGCAACAAGGACGAAGCGAGGGTAGAGACCCAGTACTTC
abundance: many
v_gene: TRBV6-2/TRBV6-3
d_gene: NA
j_gene: TRBJ2-5

CDR3aa: CASNHRGKNTEAFF
CDR3nt: TGTGCCAGCAATCACAGGGGGAAGAACACTGAAGCTTTCTTT
abundance: NA
v_gene: TRBV6-2/TRBV6-3
d_gene: TRBD1
j_gene: TRBJ1-1

CDR3aa: CASSRGINTGELFF
CDR3nt: TGTGCCAGCAGTAGGGGTATTAACACCGGGGAGCTGTTTTTT
abundance: many
v_gene: TRBV6-4
d_gene: NA
j_gene: TRBJ2-2

CDR3aa: CATSGNYGDTF
CDR3nt: TGTGCCACCAGCGGGAACTATGGCGACACCTTC
abundance: NA
v_gene: TRBV15
d_gene: NA
j_gene: TRBJ1-2

CDR3aa: CSVLGQGGRSSYEQYF
CDR3nt: TGCAGCGTCCTGGGACAGGGGGGGCGTTCATCCTACGAGCAGTACTTC
abundance: NA
v_gene: TRBV29-1
d_gene: TRBD1
j_gene: TRBJ2-7

CDR3aa: CASSLGAEQEAQYF
CDR3nt: TGCGCCAGCAGCTTGGGGGCCGAGCAAGAGGCCCAGTACTTC
abundance: NA
v_gene: TRBV5-1
d_gene: NA
j_gene: TRBJ2-5

CDR3aa: CASSGGPTGLGNTIYF
CDR3nt: TGTGCCAGCAGTGGGGGGCCGACAGGGCTCGGAAACACCATATATTTT
abundance: many
v_gene: TRBV25-1
d_gene: TRBD1
j_gene: TRBJ1-3